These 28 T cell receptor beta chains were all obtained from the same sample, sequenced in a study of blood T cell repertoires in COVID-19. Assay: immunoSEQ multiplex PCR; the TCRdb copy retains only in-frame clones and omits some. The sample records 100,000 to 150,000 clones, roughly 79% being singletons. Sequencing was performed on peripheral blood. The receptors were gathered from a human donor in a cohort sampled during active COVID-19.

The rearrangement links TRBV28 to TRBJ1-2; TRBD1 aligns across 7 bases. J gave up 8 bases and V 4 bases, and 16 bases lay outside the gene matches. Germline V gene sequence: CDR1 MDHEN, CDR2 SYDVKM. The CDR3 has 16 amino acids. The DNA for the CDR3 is TGTGCCAGCAGTTCGGGTGAGGGGGCGGACCTCTTCGGCTACACCTTC. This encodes CASSSGEGADLFGYTF.

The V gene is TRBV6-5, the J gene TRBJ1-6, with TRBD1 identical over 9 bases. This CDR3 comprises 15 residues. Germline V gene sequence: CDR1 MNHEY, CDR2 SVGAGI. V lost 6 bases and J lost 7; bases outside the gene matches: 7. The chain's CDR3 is CASRGIGQGNSPLHF. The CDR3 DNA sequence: TGTGCCAGCAGGGGTATCGGACAGGGGAATTCACCCCTCCACTTT.

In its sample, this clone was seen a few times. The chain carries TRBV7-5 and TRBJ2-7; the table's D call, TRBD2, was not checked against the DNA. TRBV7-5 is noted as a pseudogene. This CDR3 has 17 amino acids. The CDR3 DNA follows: TGTGCCAGAAGCTCCCAATTTATGATAGCGGGGGGGCGCGAGCAGTACTTC. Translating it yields CARSSQFMIAGGREQYF.

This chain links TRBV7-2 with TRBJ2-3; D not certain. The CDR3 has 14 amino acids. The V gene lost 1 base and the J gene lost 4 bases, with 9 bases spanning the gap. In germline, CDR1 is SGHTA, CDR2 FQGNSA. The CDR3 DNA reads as TGTGCCAGCAGCTTAGGCACCGCGGCAGATACGCAGTATTTT. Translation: CASSLGTAADTQYF.

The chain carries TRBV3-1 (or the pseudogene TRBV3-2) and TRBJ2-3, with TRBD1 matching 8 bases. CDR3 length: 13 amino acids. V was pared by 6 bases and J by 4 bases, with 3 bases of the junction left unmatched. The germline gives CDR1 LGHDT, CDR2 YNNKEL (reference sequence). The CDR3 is CASRQTGADTQYF. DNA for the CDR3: TGTGCCAGCAGGCAGACAGGGGCAGATACGCAGTATTTT.

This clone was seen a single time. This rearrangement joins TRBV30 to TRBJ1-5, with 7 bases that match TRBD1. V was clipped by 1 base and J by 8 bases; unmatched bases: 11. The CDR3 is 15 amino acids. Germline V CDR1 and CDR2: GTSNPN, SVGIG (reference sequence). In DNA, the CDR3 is TGTGCCTGGAGTGCCGGGACAGCCACTCGTGAGCCCCAGCATTTT. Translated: CAWSAGTATREPQHF.

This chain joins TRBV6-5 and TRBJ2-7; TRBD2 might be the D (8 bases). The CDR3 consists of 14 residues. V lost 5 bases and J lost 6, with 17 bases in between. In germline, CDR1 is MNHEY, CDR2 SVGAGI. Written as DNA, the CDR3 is TGTGCCAGCAGTAGACAGGGCGGGGGGTCCGAGCAGTACTTC. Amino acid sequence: CASSRQGGGSEQYF.

Written as DNA, the CDR3 is TGTGCCAGCAGATACCCGGGGACAGGGGGTAGCACTGAAGCTTTCTTT. Translation: CASRYPGTGGSTEAFF. This chain connects TRBV27 to TRBJ1-1, with TRBD1 identical over 11 bases. The germline CDR1 and CDR2 sequences are MNHEY and SMNVEV (reference sequence). V lost 6 bases, J lost 4 bases, and 10 bases stayed unmatched. The CDR3 totals 16 residues.

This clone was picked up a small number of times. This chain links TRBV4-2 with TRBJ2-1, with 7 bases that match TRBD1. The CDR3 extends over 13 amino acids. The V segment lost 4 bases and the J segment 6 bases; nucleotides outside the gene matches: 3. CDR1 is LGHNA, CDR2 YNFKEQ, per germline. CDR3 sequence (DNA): TGTGCCAGCAGCCGTAGACAGGGCAATGAGCAGTTCTTC. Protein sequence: CASSRRQGNEQFF.

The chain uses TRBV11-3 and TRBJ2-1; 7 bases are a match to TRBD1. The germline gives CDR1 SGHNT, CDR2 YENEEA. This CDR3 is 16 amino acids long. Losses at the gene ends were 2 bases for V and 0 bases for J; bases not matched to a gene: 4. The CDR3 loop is CASSLRGQGSYNEQFF. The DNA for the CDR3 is TGTGCCAGCAGCTTAAGGGGGCAGGGCTCCTACAATGAGCAGTTCTTC. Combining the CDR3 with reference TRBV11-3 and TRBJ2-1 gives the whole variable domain EAGVVQSPRYKIIEKKQPVAFWCNPISGHNTLYWYLQNLGQGPELLIRYENEEAVDDSQLPKDRFSAERLKGVDSTLKIQPAELGDSAVYLCASSLRGQGSYNEQFFGPGTRLTVL.

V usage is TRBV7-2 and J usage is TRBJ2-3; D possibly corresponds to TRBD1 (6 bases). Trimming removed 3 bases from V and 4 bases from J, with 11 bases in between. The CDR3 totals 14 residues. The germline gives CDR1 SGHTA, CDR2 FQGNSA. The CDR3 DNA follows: TGTGCCAGCAGCTTCCTCCAGGGGCCAGATACGCAGTATTTT. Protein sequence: CASSFLQGPDTQYF. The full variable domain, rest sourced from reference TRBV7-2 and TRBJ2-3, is GAGVSQSPSNKVTEKGKDVELRCDPISGHTALYWYRQSLGQGLEFLIYFQGNSAPDKSGLPSDRFSAERTGGSVSTLTIQRTQQEDSAVYLCASSFLQGPDTQYFGPGTRLTVL.

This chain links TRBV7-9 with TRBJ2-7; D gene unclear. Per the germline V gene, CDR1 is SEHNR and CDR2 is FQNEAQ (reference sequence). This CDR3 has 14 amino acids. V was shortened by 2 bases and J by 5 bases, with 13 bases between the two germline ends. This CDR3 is CASSLSGATHEQYF. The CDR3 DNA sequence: TGTGCCAGCAGCTTAAGTGGAGCGACCCACGAGCAGTACTTC. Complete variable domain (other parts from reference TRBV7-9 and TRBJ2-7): DTGVSQNPRHKITKRGQNVTFRCDPISEHNRLYWYRQTLGQGPEFLTYFQNEAQLEKSRLLSDRFSAERPKGSFSTLEIQRTEQGDSAMYLCASSLSGATHEQYFGPGTRLTVT.

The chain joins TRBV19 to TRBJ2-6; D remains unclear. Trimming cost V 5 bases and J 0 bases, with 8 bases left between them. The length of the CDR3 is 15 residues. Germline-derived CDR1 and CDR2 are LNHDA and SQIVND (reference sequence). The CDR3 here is CASSFRSSGANVLTF. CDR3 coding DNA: TGTGCCAGTAGTTTTCGGAGCTCTGGGGCCAACGTCCTGACTTTC.

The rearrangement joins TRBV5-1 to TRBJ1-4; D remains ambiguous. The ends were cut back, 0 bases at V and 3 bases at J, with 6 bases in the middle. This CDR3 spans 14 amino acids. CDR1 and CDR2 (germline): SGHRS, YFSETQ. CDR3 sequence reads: CASSLGIANEKLFF. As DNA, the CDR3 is TGCGCCAGCAGCTTGGGCATAGCTAATGAAAAACTGTTTTTT.

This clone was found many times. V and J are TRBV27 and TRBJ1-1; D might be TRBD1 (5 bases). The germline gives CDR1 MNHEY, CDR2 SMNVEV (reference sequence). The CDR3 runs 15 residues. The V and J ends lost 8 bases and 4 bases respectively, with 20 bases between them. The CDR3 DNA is TGTGCCAGCGCCGGGTTGGAGGGGAGGTCCACTGAAGCTTTCTTT. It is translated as CASAGLEGRSTEAFF.

The DNA for the CDR3 is TGTGCCAGCAGCCCCTGGACTAGCGGGAGCTCCTACGAGCAGTACTTC. This encodes CASSPWTSGSSYEQYF. The chain has TRBV7-2 and TRBJ2-7; TRBD2 matches 13 bases. The germline gives CDR1 SGHTA, CDR2 FQGNSA. J lost 0 bases, V lost 5 bases, and 4 bases had no gene match. The CDR3 spans 16 residues. Based on the CDR3 plus reference TRBV7-2 and TRBJ2-7, the full variable domain is GAGVSQSPSNKVTEKGKDVELRCDPISGHTALYWYRQSLGQGLEFLIYFQGNSAPDKSGLPSDRFSAERTGGSVSTLTIQRTQQEDSAVYLCASSPWTSGSSYEQYFGPGTRLTVT.

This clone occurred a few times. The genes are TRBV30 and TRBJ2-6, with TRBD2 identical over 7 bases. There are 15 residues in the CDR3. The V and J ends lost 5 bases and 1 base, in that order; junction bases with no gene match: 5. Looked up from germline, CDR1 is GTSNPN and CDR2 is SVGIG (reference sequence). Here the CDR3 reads CAWETGGSGANVLTF. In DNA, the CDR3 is TGTGCCTGGGAGACGGGAGGATCTGGGGCCAACGTCCTGACTTTC. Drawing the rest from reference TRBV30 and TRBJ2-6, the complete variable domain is SQTIHQWPATLVQPVGSPLSLECTVEGTSNPNLYWYRQAAGRGLQLLFYSVGIGQISSEVPQNLSASRPQDRQFILSSKKLLLSDSGFYLCAWETGGSGANVLTFGAGSRLTVL.

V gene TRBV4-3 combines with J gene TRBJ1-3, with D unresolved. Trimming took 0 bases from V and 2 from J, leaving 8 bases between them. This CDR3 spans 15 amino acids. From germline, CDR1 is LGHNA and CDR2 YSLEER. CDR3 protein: CASSQDFGAGNTIYF. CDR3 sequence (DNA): TGCGCCAGCAGCCAAGATTTCGGGGCTGGAAACACCATATATTTT.

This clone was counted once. The CDR3 DNA sequence: TGTGCCAGCAGTTTAGGAGGGGCCTATGGCTACACCTTC. Translation gives CASSLGGAYGYTF. The rearrangement uses TRBV27 and TRBJ1-2; perhaps TRBD1 as D (5 bases). The ends were cut back, 2 bases at V and 4 bases at J, with 8 bases in the middle. From germline, CDR1 is MNHEY and CDR2 SMNVEV (reference sequence). The CDR3 length is 13 residues.

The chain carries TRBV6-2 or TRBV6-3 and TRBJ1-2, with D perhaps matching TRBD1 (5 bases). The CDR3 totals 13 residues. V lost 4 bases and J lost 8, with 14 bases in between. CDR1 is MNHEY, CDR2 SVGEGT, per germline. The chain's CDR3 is CASSLQGNRGYTF. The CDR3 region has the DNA TGTGCCAGCAGTTTACAAGGGAACAGGGGCTACACCTTC.

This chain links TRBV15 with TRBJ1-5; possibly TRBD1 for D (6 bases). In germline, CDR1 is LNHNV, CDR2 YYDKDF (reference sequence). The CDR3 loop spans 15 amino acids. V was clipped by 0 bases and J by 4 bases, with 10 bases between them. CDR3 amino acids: CATSRERQVNQPQHF. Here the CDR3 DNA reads TGTGCCACCAGCAGAGAACGACAGGTTAATCAGCCCCAGCATTTT.

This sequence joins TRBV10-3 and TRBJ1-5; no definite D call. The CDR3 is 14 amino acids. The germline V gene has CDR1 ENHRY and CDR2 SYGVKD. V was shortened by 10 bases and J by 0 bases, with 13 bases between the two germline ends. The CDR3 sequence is CASGGQTSNQPQHF. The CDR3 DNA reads TGTGCCAGTGGAGGGCAGACTAGCAATCAGCCCCAGCATTTT.

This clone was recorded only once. The CDR3 reads CASSYGPGYLNNQPQHF. Written as DNA, the CDR3 is TGTGCCAGCAGTTACGGCCCAGGGTATCTTAACAATCAGCCCCAGCATTTT. V usage is TRBV6-2 or TRBV6-3 and J usage is TRBJ1-5; tentative D call: TRBD1 (5 bases). Germline V CDR1 and CDR2: MNHEY, SVGEGT. The V gene lost 2 bases and the J gene lost 3 bases, with 17 bases spanning the gap. The CDR3 loop spans 17 amino acids.

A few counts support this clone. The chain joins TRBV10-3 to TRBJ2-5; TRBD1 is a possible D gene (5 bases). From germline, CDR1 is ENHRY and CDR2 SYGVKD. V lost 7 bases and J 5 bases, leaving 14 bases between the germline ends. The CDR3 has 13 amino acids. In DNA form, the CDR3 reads TGTGCCATCATGCAGAGACCAGGGGAGACCCAGTACTTC. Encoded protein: CAIMQRPGETQYF.

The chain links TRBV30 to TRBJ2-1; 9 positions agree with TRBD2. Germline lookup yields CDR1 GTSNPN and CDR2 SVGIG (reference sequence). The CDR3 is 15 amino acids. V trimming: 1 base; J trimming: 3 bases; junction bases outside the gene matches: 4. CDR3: CAWSEGTSSYNEQFF. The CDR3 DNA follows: TGTGCCTGGAGTGAAGGGACTAGCAGCTACAATGAGCAGTTCTTC.

In DNA, the CDR3 is TGTGCCAGCAGCCACAGACAGGGGGGGAGCACTGAAGCTTTCTTT. This translates into CASSHRQGGSTEAFF. J is TRBJ1-1 and V is TRBV4-2; the match to TRBD1 covers 9 bases. The CDR3 contains 15 residues. Germline lookup yields CDR1 LGHNA and CDR2 YNFKEQ. V gave up 3 bases and J gave up 4 bases; unmatched junction bases: 6.

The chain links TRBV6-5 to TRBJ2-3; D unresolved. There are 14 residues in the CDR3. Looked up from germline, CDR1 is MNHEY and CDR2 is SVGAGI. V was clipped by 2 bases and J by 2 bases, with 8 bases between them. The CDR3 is CASSYLRDTDTQYF. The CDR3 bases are TGTGCCAGCAGTTACCTCCGAGACACAGATACGCAGTATTTT.

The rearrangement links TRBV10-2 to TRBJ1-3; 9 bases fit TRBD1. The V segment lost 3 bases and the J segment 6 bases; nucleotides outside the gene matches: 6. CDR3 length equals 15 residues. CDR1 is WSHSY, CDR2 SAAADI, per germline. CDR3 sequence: CASSDPGQGENTIYF. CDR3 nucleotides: TGCGCCAGCAGTGATCCGGGACAGGGTGAAAACACCATATATTTT.